The sequence of this T cell receptor (beta chain) was determined in a study of read filtering for tumor transcriptome and immune sequencing. Whole-study context: Transcriptome libraries were built from DNase-treated RNA. Study findings and constraints: Correlation between methods rose after single-read clonotypes were removed. The CD138-negative fraction was mixed bone marrow immune cells, not pure T cells.

This clonotype was picked up many times. Its target is not known. From about 0.4 ug of RNA, a library with molecular barcoded alpha/delta and beta/gamma adaptors was made. TCRdb redid the calling of the reads with MiXCR, one entry per CDR3 protein. The sample includes about 63,000 distinct CDR3 sequences, approximately 15% of them seen just once. The clonotype comes from a donor older than 35 with multiple myeloma. The sample comprised a population of CD138-negative cells sorted from bone marrow.

The CDR3 loop is CASSPSGKSTDTQYF. CDR3 in DNA: TGTGCCAGCTCACCGAGCGGGAAAAGCACAGATACGCAGTATTTT. The rearrangement joins TRBV18 to TRBJ2-3; TRBD2 matches 7 bases. This CDR3 is built from 15 residues. Germline values: CDR1 KGHSH, CDR2 LQKENI. Germline trimming cut 3 bases from V and 0 bases from J; bases unmatched to any gene: 3.